These 27 T cell receptor beta chains originate from one sample sequenced in a study of T cell repertoires in cytomegalovirus infection. Their antigens are not known. From the reads, TCRdb called clonotypes with MiXCR, one entry per CDR3 protein. The table shows around 120,000 distinct CDR3 sequences, with more than 20% occurring only once. The sequencing input was PBMCs, sequenced either directly or after in vitro stimulation (not recorded which). All receptors derive from a human donor in good health (CMV status not recorded). Some clones in this sample may be carry-over from other donors' samples.

This clonotype has at least ten counts. V and J are TRBV7-6 and TRBJ2-1; D unresolved. The ends were cut back, 6 bases at V and 3 bases at J, with 21 bases in the middle. CDR1 SGHVS and CDR2 FNYEAQ come from the germline V gene. The CDR3 extends over 17 amino acids. The CDR3 DNA reads TGTGCCAGCAGGCTCAGTAGTGAGACGACGATCTACAATGAGCAGTTCTTC. It translates to CASRLSSETTIYNEQFF. The whole variable domain, remainder taken from reference TRBV7-6 and TRBJ2-1, is GAGVSQSPRYKVTKRGQDVALRCDPISGHVSLYWYRQALGQGPEFLTYFNYEAQQDKSGLPNDRFSAERPEGSISTLTIQRTEQRDSAMYRCASRLSSETTIYNEQFFGPGTRLTVL.

The chain employs TRBV4-1 and TRBJ2-1; no firm D call. V lost 4 bases and J 4 bases, leaving 14 bases between the germline ends. Germline V gives CDR1 MGHRA, CDR2 YSYEKL. The length of the CDR3 is 15 residues. The CDR3 coding sequence is TGCGCCAGCAGCCTAAGGGTCGACCAGTACAATGAGCAGTTCTTC. This codes for CASSLRVDQYNEQFF.

This chain uses TRBV7-2 with TRBJ2-7, with a weak D call TRBD1 (6 bases). Germline V gene lookup returns CDR1 SGHTA and CDR2 FQGNSA. Trimming took off 1 base at V and 2 bases at J, with 15 bases between the two ends. The CDR3 length is 16 residues. The CDR3 region has the DNA TGTGCCAGCAGCTTAGATCTCTGGACAGAACCCTACGAGCAGTACGTC. Protein product: CASSLDLWTEPYEQYV.

This clonotype was picked up a small number of times. This rearrangement joins TRBV19 to TRBJ1-1; 10 bases fit TRBD1. Germline values: CDR1 LNHDA, CDR2 SQIVND (reference sequence). This CDR3 region has 15 residues. V lost 3 bases to trimming and J lost 6 bases; unmatched junction nucleotides: 7. Written as DNA, the CDR3 is TGTGCCAGTAGTATCCTCGGGACAGGGGTCGCTGAAGCTTTCTTT. This sequence encodes CASSILGTGVAEAFF.

V usage is TRBV19 and J usage is TRBJ2-1; TRBD1 or TRBD2 may be the D gene (5 bases each). The CDR3 sequence is 16 residues long. CDR1 LNHDA and CDR2 SQIVND come from the germline V gene (reference sequence). V lost 5 bases to trimming and J lost 7 bases, with 21 bases between them. This CDR3 is CASSAFLSRGENEQFF. Here the CDR3 DNA reads TGTGCCAGTAGTGCCTTCTTGTCCCGAGGGGAAAATGAGCAGTTCTTC.

A few counts support this clonotype. The V gene is TRBV6-1, the J gene TRBJ2-1, with D possibly TRBD2 on 7 matching bases. V gave up 4 bases and J gave up 3 bases, with 16 bases separating them. From germline, CDR1 is MNHNS and CDR2 SASEGT. The CDR3 has 16 residues. CDR3 residues: CASSVVRGGLYNEQFF. CDR3 DNA: TGTGCCAGCAGTGTAGTTAGGGGGGGCCTCTACAATGAGCAGTTCTTC.

This clonotype was counted ten times or more. This chain connects TRBV12-3 or TRBV12-4 to TRBJ1-4, with D possibly TRBD1 on 5 matching bases. The V and J ends lost 2 bases and 7 bases respectively, with 11 bases between them. The CDR3 is 14 residues long. The CDR3 DNA sequence: TGTGCCAGCAGTTTACAGGGAAGGGGTGAAAAACTGTTTTTT. Translating it yields CASSLQGRGEKLFF.

This clonotype has a single count. The chain couples TRBV20-1 to TRBJ2-2; the match to TRBD1 covers 8 bases. The CDR3 has 16 residues. Trimming at V came to 2 bases and at J to 3 bases, leaving 8 bases not matched to a gene. Germline V gene sequence: CDR1 DFQATT, CDR2 SNEGSKA (reference sequence). The CDR3 DNA sequence: TGCAGTGCTAGATCAGTGTCACAGGGGGACACCGGGGAGCTGTTTTTT. It specifies CSARSVSQGDTGELFF.

The table lists this clonotype with a few counts. V and J are TRBV28 and TRBJ1-2; 11 nucleotides agree with TRBD1. Trimming cost V 5 bases and J 2 bases; bases outside gene matches: 4. CDR3 length: 15 amino acids. Germline CDR1 is MDHEN and CDR2 is SYDVKM. CDR3 loop: CASSHRDRGNYGYTF. The CDR3 nucleotides are TGTGCCAGCAGTCACCGGGACAGGGGGAACTATGGCTACACCTTC.

The V gene is TRBV20-1, the J gene TRBJ2-3; TRBD2 might be the D (5 bases). CDR3 length: 16 amino acids. Per germline, CDR1 DFQATT and CDR2 SNEGSKA (reference sequence). The V end was cut by 6 bases, the J end by 2 bases, with 21 bases between. The CDR3 DNA reads TGCAGTGCCAAAACAGCCAGCGGAGATCTCACAGATACGCAGTATTTT. It codes for CSAKTASGDLTDTQYF.

This clonotype was detected many times. The DNA for the CDR3 is TGTGCCAGCAGCTTAGGTGGTCCCAGAGAGACCCAGTACTTC. Its translation: CASSLGGPRETQYF. The chain has TRBV7-2 and TRBJ2-5; D gene unclear. V dropped 1 base and J dropped 4 bases, with 10 bases sitting between them. The CDR3 consists of 14 residues. Germline assignment: CDR1 SGHTA and CDR2 FQGNSA.

V and J are TRBV19 and TRBJ2-1, with 13 bases fitting TRBD2. Germline CDR1 reads LNHDA; CDR2 reads SQIVND (reference sequence). CDR3 size: 18 residues. V lost 1 base, J lost 3 bases, and 6 bases stayed unmatched. The CDR3 spells CASSIAPTSGRFYNEQFF. The CDR3 nucleotides are TGTGCCAGTAGTATAGCCCCGACTAGCGGGAGGTTCTACAATGAGCAGTTCTTC. Filled out from reference TRBV19 and TRBJ2-1, the complete variable domain reads DGGITQSPKYLFRKEGQNVTLSCEQNLNHDAMYWYRQDPGQGLRLIYYSQIVNDFQKGDIAEGYSVSREKKESFPLTVTSAQKNPTAFYLCASSIAPTSGRFYNEQFFGPGTRLTVL.

This clonotype came up a few times. V gene TRBV19 combines with J gene TRBJ2-3; D unclear. The length of the CDR3 is 15 residues. Trimming took off 1 base at V and 3 bases at J, with 11 bases between the two ends. CDR1 and CDR2 (germline): LNHDA, SQIVND (reference sequence). CDR3 residues: CASSIASSTTDTQYF. CDR3 in DNA: TGTGCCAGTAGTATAGCCTCTAGTACGACAGATACGCAGTATTTT.

V gene TRBV20-1 combines with J gene TRBJ2-1; TRBD2 agrees at 9 bases. This CDR3 is 13 amino acids long. From germline, CDR1 is DFQATT and CDR2 SNEGSKA (reference sequence). The junction had 4 bases not matched to a gene; V was cut back by 3 bases and J by 7 bases. CDR3 coding DNA: TGCAGTGCTAGTAGGGCGGGGGGGAATGAGCAGTTCTTC. Its protein is CSASRAGGNEQFF.

This clonotype was detected ten times or more. This CDR3 reads CASSQPLTGWNTEAFF. CDR3 DNA sequence: TGCGCCAGCAGCCAACCACTCACAGGGTGGAACACTGAAGCTTTCTTT. The gene calls are TRBV4-1 and TRBJ1-1; TRBD1 might be the D (6 bases). V gave up 2 bases and J gave up 1 base, with 14 bases separating them. Germline CDR1 reads MGHRA; CDR2 reads YSYEKL. This CDR3 region has 16 residues.

The chain recombines TRBV6-6 with TRBJ2-3; 14 nucleotides match TRBD2. From germline, CDR1 is MNHNY and CDR2 SVGAGI (reference sequence). This CDR3 is built from 14 residues. Unmatched junction bases numbered 4, after V lost 10 bases and J lost 4 bases. CDR3 bases: TGTGCCACCCGACTAGCGGGAGGGTCAGATACGCAGTATTTT. This translates into CATRLAGGSDTQYF.

This clonotype has just a few counts. The chain uses TRBV12-3 or TRBV12-4 and TRBJ1-1, with 9 bases lining up with TRBD1. The CDR3 runs 13 residues. The V gene end was trimmed by 7 bases and the J gene end by 6 bases; junction bases not matched to a gene: 6. DNA for the CDR3: TGTGCCAGCACCAGGACAGGGGTCTCTGAAGCTTTCTTT. Translated: CASTRTGVSEAFF.

The chain combines TRBV7-2 with TRBJ1-2; D unclear. V shed 4 bases and J shed 5 bases, with 17 bases lying between them. CDR1 is SGHTA and CDR2 is FQGNSA in the germline V gene. The CDR3 runs to 15 residues. The CDR3 is CASSYTTDPGYGYTF. DNA for the CDR3: TGTGCCAGCAGCTACACGACCGACCCGGGGTATGGCTACACCTTC.

The sample holds many counts of this clonotype. CDR3 in amino acids: CASSLLPLAGTNYGYTF. CDR3 in DNA: TGCGCCAGCAGCTTGTTGCCGTTGGCAGGGACTAACTATGGCTACACCTTC. The chain uses TRBV5-1 and TRBJ1-2; maybe TRBD1 (5 bases). Trimming took off 1 base at V and 0 bases at J, with 16 bases between the two ends. Germline CDR1 SGHRS, CDR2 YFSETQ. This CDR3 is 17 amino acids long.

The chain joins TRBV6-2 or TRBV6-3 to TRBJ2-1; a possible D gene is TRBD2 (5 bases). The CDR3 sequence is 9 residues long. Germline CDR1 reads MNHEY; CDR2 reads SVGEGT. CDR3 region: CAAGRRQFF. The CDR3, as DNA: TGTGCGGCGGGTCGGCGGCAGTTCTTC.

This clonotype has only a few counts. The rearrangement joins TRBV27 to TRBJ1-1, with 10 bases aligning to TRBD1. CDR1 and CDR2 from the germline V gene are MNHEY and SMNVEV (reference sequence). CDR3 length: 14 residues. V dropped 1 base and J dropped 8; count of bases not matched to a gene: 4. The CDR3 coding sequence is TGTGCCAGCAGTTTATGGGGACAGGGGTCCGAAGCTTTCTTT. It is translated as CASSLWGQGSEAFF.

This clonotype was detected a few times. The chain joins TRBV27 to TRBJ1-5; no clear D gene. This CDR3 comprises 16 residues. V gave up 2 bases and J gave up 4 bases, with 15 bases separating them. Germline V gene lookup returns CDR1 MNHEY and CDR2 SMNVEV (reference sequence). The CDR3 DNA reads TGTGCCAGCAGTTTAAGTGGACGGCCGCTAAATCAGCCCCAGCATTTT. Amino acids: CASSLSGRPLNQPQHF.

This clonotype was picked up one time. This chain links TRBV24-1 with TRBJ2-3; TRBD2 agrees at 10 bases. The junction had 1 base not matched to a gene; V was cut back by 2 bases and J by 6 bases. CDR1 is KGHDR, CDR2 SFDVKD, per germline. CDR3 length: 14 amino acids. CDR3 region: CATSDSGLADTQYF. CDR3 DNA: TGTGCCACCAGTGATTCGGGACTAGCGGATACGCAGTATTTT.

This clonotype has ten or more counts. The V and J genes are TRBV11-2 and TRBJ2-6, with D possibly being TRBD2 (5 bases). V lost 5 bases and J lost 0, with 14 bases in between. This CDR3 is 17 amino acids long. Germline loops: CDR1 SGHAT, CDR2 FQNNGV. The CDR3 reads CASSPGPGNSGANVLTF. The DNA of the CDR3 is TGTGCCAGCAGCCCCGGCCCGGGGAACTCTGGGGCCAACGTCCTGACTTTC.

This clonotype was seen only a few times. Here the CDR3 reads CASSPRDRADGYTF. CDR3 nucleotides: TGTGCCAGCAGCCCGCGGGACAGGGCAGATGGCTACACCTTC. The chain is built from TRBV3-1 and TRBJ1-2, with 9 positions matching TRBD1. Germline lookup yields CDR1 LGHDT and CDR2 YNNKEL (reference sequence). V shed 4 bases and J 6 bases; nucleotides not matched to a gene: 6. The CDR3 is 14 residues long.

The chain carries TRBV28 and TRBJ2-6, with D uncertain. The CDR3 has 16 amino acids. V was cut by 6 bases and J by 0 bases, with 12 bases left in between. Per germline, CDR1 MDHEN and CDR2 SYDVKM. CDR3 nucleotide sequence: TGTGCCAGCAGGGCATGGGGTACCTCTGGGGCCAACGTCCTGACTTTC. It encodes CASRAWGTSGANVLTF.

CDR3 nucleotide sequence: TGTGCCAGCAGCTCCCCCTCGGCGGGGTACGAGCAGTACGTC. This codes for CASSSPSAGYEQYV. The V call is TRBV7-9, the J call TRBJ2-7; TRBD2 is a possible D gene (6 bases). The V and J ends lost 4 bases and 4 bases respectively, with 14 bases between them. The CDR3 loop spans 14 amino acids. Germline loops: CDR1 SEHNR, CDR2 FQNEAQ (reference sequence).